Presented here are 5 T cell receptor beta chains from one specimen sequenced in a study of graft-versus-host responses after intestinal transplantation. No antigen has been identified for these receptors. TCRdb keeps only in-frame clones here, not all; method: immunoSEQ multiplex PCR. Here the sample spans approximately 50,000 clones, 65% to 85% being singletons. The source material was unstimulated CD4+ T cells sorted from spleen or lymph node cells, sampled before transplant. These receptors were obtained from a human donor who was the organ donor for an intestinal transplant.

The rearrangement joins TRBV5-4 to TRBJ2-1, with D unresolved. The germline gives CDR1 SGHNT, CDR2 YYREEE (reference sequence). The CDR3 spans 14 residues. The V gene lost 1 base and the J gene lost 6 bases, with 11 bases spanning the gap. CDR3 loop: CASSLSRNSNEQFF. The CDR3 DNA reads TGTGCCAGCAGCTTGTCTAGGAATAGCAATGAGCAGTTCTTC.

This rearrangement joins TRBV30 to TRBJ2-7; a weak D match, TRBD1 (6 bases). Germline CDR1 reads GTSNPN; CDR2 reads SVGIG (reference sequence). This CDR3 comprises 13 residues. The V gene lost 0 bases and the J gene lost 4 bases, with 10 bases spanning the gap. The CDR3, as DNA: TGTGCCTGGAGTGTAAGGGGGAAGTACGAGCAGTACTTC. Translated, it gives CAWSVRGKYEQYF.

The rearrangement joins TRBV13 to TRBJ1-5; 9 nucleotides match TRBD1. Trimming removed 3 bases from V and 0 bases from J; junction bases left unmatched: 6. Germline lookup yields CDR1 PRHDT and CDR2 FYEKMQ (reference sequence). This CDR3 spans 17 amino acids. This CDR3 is CASSLRTGDYSNQPQHF. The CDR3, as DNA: TGTGCCAGCAGCTTGCGGACAGGGGATTATAGCAATCAGCCCCAGCATTTT. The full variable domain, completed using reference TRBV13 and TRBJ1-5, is AAGVIQSPRHLIKEKRETATLKCYPIPRHDTVYWYQQGPGQDPQFLISFYEKMQSDKGSIPDRFSAQQFSDYHSELNMSSLELGDSALYFCASSLRTGDYSNQPQHFGDGTRLSIL.

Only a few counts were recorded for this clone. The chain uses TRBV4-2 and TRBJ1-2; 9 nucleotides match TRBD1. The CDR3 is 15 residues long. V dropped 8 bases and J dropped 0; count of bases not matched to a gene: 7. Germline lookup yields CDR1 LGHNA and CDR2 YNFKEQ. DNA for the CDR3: TGTGCCAGCGGCGGGACAGGGCCTGCTAACTATGGCTACACCTTC. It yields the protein CASGGTGPANYGYTF.

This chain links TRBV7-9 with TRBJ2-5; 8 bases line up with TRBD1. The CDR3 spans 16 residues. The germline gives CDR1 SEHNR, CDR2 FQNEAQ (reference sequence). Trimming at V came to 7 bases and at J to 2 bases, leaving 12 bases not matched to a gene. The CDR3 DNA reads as TGTGCCAGCATGGACAGGGCCGCGGGGAAACAAGAGACCCAGTACTTC. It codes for CASMDRAAGKQETQYF.